This T cell receptor beta chain was recovered during a study of blood T cell repertoires in COVID-19. At the level of the study: The United States, Italy and Spain provided the acute and convalescent COVID-19 samples. Sources were T cells, B-cell-depleted T cells, or PBMCs; the material itself was cDNA or gDNA.

The junction had 8 bases not matched to a gene; V was cut back by 7 bases and J by 5 bases. The germline V gene encodes CDR1 MNHEY and CDR2 SVGAGI. There are 14 residues in the CDR3. Original methodology: Reference gene primer amplification yielded estimated nucleated cell counts. Sequenced by immunoSEQ multiplex PCR; TCRdb stores in-frame clones only, minus some. The D gene and trimming were derived from the DNA, and the V and J assignments and clone size from that table. The sample yields 68,000 or so clones, more than 80% seen once. The chain joins TRBV6-5 to TRBJ2-1, with TRBD2 matching over 7 bases. The source of this sequence is a young man with acute or convalescent COVID-19. The specimen sequenced was peripheral blood. CDR3 DNA sequence: TGTGCCAGCATCCCGACTAGCTGGGACAATGAGCAGTTCTTC. Translation: CASIPTSWDNEQFF.